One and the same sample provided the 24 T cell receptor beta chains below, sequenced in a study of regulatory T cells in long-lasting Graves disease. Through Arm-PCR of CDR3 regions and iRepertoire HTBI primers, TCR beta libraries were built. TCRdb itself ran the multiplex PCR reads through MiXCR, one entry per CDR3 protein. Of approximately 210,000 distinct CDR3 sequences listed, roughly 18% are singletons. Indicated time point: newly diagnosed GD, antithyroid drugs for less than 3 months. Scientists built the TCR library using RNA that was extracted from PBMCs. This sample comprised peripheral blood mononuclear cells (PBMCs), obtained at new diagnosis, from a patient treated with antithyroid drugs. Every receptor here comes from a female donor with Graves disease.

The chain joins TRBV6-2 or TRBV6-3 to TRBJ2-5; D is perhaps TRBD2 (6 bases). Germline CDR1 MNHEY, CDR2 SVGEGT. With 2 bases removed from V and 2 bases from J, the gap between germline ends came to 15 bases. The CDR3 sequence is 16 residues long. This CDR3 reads CASSYPLLADQETQYF. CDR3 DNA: TGTGCCAGCAGTTACCCCTTACTAGCAGATCAAGAGACCCAGTACTTC.

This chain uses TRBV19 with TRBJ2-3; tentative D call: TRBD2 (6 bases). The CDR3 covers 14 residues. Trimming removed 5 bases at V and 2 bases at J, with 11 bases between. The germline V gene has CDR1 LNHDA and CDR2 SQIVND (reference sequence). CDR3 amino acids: CASSPGGFTDTQYF. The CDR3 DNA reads TGTGCCAGTAGTCCCGGGGGATTCACAGATACGCAGTATTTT.

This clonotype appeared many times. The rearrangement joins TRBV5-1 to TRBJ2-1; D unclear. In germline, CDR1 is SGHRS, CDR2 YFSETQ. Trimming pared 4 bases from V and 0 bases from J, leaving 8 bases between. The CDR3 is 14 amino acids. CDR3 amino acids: CASSPISSYNEQFF. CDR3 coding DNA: TGCGCCAGCAGCCCAATAAGCTCCTACAATGAGCAGTTCTTC.

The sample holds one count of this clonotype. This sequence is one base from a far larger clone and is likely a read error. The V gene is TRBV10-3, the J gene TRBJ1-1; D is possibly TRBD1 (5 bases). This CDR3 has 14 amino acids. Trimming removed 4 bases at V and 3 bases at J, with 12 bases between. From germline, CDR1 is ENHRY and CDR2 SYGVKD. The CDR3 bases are TGTGCCATCAGTGGGCGGAGAGGGGACACTGAAGCTTTCTTT. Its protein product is CAISGRRGDTEAFF.

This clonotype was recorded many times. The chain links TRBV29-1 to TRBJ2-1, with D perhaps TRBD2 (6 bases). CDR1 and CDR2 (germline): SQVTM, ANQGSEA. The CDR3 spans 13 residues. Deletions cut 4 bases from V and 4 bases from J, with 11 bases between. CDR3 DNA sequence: TGCAGCGTTGCGGGGGATCTATACAATGAGCAGTTCTTC. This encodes CSVAGDLYNEQFF.

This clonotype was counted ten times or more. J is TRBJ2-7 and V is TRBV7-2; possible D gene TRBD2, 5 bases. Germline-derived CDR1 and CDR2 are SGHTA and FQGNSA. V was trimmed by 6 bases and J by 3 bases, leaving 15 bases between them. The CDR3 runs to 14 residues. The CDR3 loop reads CASRPASGLYEQYF. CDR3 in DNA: TGTGCCAGCAGGCCCGCGAGCGGACTCTACGAGCAGTACTTC. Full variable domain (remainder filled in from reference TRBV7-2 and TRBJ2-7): GAGVSQSPSNKVTEKGKDVELRCDPISGHTALYWYRQSLGQGLEFLIYFQGNSAPDKSGLPSDRFSAERTGGSVSTLTIQRTQQEDSAVYLCASRPASGLYEQYFGPGTRLTVT.

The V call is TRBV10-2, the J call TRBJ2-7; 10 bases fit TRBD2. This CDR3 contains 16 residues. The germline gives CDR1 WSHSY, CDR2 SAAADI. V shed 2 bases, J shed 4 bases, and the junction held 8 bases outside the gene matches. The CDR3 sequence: CASSEASSGSRYEQYF. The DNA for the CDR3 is TGCGCCAGCAGTGAGGCCTCTAGCGGGAGTCGGTACGAGCAGTACTTC.

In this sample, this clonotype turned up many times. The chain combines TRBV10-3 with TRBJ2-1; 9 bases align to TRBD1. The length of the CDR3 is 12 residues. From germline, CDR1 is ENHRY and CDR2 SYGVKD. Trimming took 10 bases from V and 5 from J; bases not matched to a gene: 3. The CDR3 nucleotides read TGTGCCAGCCGGGACAGGGACAATGAGCAGTTCTTC. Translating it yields CASRDRDNEQFF.

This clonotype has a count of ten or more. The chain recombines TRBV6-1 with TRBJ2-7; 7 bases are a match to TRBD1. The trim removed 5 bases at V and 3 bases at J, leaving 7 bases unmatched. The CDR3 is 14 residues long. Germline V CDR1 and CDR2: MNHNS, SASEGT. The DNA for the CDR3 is TGTGCCAGCAGTCCCAGAGGGGGCTTCTACGAGCAGTACTTC. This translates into CASSPRGGFYEQYF.

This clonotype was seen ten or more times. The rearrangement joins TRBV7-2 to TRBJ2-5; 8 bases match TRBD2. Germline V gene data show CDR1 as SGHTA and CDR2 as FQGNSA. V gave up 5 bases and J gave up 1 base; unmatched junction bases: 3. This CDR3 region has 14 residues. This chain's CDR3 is CASSPGLAQETQYF. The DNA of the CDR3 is TGTGCCAGCAGCCCCGGACTAGCCCAAGAGACCCAGTACTTC.

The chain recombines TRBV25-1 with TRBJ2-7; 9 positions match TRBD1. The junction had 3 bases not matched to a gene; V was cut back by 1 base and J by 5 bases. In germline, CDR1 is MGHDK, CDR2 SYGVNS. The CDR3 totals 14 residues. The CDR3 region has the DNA TGTGCCAGCAGTGAATGGGGACAGGGACACGAGCAGTACTTC. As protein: CASSEWGQGHEQYF.

As DNA, the CDR3 is TGTGCCAGTAACAGGGGATTGAGGCGCTACGAGCAGTACTTC. Residues: CASNRGLRRYEQYF. The rearrangement joins TRBV28 to TRBJ2-7, with TRBD1 matching over 7 bases. Trimming took 9 bases from V and 3 from J; bases not matched to a gene: 11. CDR1 is MDHEN, CDR2 SYDVKM, per germline. The CDR3 length is 14 residues.

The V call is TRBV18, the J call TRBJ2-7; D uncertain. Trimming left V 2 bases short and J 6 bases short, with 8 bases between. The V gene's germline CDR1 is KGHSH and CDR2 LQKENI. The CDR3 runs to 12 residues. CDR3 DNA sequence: TGTGCCAGCTCACCAAACCGCGGCGAGCAGTACGTC. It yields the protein CASSPNRGEQYV.

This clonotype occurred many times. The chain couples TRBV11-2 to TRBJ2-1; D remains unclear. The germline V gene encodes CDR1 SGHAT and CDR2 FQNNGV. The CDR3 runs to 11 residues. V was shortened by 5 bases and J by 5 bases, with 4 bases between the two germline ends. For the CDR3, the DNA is TGTGCCAGCAGCCCTCACAATGAGCAGTTCTTC. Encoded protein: CASSPHNEQFF.

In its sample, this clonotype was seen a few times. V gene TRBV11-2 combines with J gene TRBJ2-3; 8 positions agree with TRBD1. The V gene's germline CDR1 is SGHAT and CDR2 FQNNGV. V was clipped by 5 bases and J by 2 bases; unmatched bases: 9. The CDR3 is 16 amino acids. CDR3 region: CASSQARQGATDTQYF. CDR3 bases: TGTGCCAGCAGCCAAGCTAGGCAGGGGGCCACAGATACGCAGTATTTT.

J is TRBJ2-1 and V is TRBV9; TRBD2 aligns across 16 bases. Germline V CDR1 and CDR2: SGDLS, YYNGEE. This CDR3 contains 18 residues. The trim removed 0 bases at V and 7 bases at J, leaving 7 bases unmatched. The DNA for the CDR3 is TGTGCCAGCAGCGTAGAGGGGACTAGCGGGAGGGCCGTGAATGAGCAGTTCTTC. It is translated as CASSVEGTSGRAVNEQFF. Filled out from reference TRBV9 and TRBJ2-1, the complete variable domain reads DSGVTQTPKHLITATGQRVTLRCSPRSGDLSVYWYQQSLDQGLQFLIQYYNGEERAKGNILERFSAQQFPDLHSELNLSSLELGDSALYFCASSVEGTSGRAVNEQFFGPGTRLTVL.

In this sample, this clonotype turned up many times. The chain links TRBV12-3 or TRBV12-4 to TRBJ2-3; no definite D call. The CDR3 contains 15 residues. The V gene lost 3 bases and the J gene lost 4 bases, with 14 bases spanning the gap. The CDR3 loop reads CASSLYLGSSDTQYF. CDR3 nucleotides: TGTGCCAGCAGTTTGTATCTAGGGTCCTCAGATACGCAGTATTTT.

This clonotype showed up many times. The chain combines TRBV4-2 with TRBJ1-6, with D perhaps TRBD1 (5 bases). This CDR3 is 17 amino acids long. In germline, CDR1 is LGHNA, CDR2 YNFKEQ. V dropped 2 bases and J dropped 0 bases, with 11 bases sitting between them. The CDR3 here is CASSQPRASSYNSPLHF. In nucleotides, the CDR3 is TGTGCCAGCAGCCAACCCAGGGCGAGCTCCTATAATTCACCCCTCCACTTT.

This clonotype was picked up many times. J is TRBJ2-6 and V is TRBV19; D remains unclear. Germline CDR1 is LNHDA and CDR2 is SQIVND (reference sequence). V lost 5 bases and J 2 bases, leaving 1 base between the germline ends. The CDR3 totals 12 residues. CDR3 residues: CASSPGANVLTF. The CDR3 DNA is TGTGCCAGTAGTCCTGGGGCCAACGTCCTGACTTTC.

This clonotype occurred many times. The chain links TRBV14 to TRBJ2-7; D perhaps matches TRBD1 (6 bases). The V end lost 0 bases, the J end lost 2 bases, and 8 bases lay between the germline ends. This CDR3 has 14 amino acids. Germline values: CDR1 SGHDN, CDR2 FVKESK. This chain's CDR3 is CASSQDEGAYEQYF. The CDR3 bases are TGTGCCAGCAGCCAAGATGAGGGGGCCTACGAGCAGTACTTC.

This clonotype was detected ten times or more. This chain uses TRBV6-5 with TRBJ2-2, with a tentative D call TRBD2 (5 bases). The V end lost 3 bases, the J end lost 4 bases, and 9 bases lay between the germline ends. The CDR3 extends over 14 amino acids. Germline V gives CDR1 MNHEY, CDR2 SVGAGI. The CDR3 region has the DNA TGTGCCAGCAGTTATTTAGCGACCACCGGGGAGCTGTTTTTT. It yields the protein CASSYLATTGELFF.

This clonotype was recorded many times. The CDR3 reads CASSYIGRSNQPQHF. CDR3 sequence (DNA): TGTGCCAGCAGCTACATTGGCCGTAGCAATCAGCCCCAGCATTTT. The chain has TRBV7-2 and TRBJ1-5; D gene ambiguous. Germline CDR1 SGHTA, CDR2 FQGNSA. Trimming cost V 4 bases and J 0 bases, with 10 bases left between them. This CDR3 is built from 15 residues.

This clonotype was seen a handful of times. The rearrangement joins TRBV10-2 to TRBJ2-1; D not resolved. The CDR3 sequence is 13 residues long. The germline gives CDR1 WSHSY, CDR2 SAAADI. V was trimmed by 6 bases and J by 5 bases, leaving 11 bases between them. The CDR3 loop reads CASSVEFNNEQFF. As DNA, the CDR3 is TGCGCCAGCAGCGTAGAGTTCAACAATGAGCAGTTCTTC.

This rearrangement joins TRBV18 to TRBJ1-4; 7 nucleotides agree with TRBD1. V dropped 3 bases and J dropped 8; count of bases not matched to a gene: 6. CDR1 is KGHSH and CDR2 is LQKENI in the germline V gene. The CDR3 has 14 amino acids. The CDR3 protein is CASSPRDSGEKLFF. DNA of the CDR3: TGTGCCAGCTCACCCCGGGACAGCGGCGAAAAACTGTTTTTT.